This T cell receptor (beta chain) was captured by sequencing in a study of cytomegalovirus exposure and HLA in healthy donors. Study-wide results and limits: In vitro confirmation showed three CMV-associated chains to be CMV antigen specific.

This CDR3 is 15 amino acids long. V lost 1 base to trimming and J lost 1 base, with 8 bases between them. Germline CDR1 reads MNHNS; CDR2 reads SASEGT. PCR employed 60 Vbeta and 13 Jbeta primers. This table comes from immunoSEQ multiplex PCR, and its TCRdb copy is limited to in-frame clones, with some not included. The sample carries about 140,000 clones, around 73% recorded once. Of note for this clone: Its antigen is still unknown.

The material sequenced was PBMCs. This chain links TRBV6-1 with TRBJ1-5; possibly TRBD1 for D (6 bases). This clonotype originated in a human donor in good health. This CDR3 reads CASSEDGQSNQPQHF. The CDR3 DNA reads TGTGCCAGCAGTGAAGACGGACAGAGCAATCAGCCCCAGCATTTT.